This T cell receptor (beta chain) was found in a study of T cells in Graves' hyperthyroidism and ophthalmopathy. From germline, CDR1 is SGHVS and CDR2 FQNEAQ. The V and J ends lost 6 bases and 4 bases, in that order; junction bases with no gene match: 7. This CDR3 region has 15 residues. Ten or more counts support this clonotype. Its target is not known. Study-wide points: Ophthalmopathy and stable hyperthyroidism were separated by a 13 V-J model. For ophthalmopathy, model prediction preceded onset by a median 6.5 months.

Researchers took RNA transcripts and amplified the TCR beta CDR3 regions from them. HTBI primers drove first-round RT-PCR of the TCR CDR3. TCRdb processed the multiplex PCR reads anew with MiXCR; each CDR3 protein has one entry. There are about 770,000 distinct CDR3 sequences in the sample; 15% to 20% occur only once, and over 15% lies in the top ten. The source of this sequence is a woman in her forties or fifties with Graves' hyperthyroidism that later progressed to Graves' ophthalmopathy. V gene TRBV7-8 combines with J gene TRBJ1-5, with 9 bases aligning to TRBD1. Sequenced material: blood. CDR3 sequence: CASRPRTGVNQPQHF. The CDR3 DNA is TGTGCCAGCAGGCCCCGGACAGGGGTTAATCAGCCCCAGCATTTT.